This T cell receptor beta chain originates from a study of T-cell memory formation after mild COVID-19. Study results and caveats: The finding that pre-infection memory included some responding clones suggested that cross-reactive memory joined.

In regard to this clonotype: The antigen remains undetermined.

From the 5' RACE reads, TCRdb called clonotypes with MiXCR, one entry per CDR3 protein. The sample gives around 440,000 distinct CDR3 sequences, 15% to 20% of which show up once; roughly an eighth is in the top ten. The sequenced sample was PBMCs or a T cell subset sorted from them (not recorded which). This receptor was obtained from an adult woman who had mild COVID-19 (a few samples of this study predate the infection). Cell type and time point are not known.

CDR3 sequence reads: CASSIQTGRGYTF. CDR3 sequence (DNA): TGTGCCAGTAGTATCCAGACAGGACGAGGCTACACCTTC. This rearrangement joins TRBV19 to TRBJ1-2, with D possibly matching TRBD1 (6 bases). V lost 3 bases and J 8 bases, leaving 13 bases between the germline ends. Per germline, CDR1 LNHDA and CDR2 SQIVND (reference sequence). The CDR3 totals 13 residues.